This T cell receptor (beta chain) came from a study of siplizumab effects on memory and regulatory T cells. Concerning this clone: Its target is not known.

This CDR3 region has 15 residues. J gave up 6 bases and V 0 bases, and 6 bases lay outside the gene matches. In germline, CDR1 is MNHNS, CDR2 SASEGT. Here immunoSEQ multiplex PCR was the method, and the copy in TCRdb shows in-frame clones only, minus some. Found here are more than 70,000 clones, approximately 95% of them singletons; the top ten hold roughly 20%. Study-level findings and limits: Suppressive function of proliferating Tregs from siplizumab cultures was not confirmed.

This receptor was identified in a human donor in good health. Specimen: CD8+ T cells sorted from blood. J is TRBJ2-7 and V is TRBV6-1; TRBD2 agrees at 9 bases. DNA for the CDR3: TGTGCCAGCAGTGAAGCGGCGGGAGGGCCGCTCGAGCAGTACTTC. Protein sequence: CASSEAAGGPLEQYF.